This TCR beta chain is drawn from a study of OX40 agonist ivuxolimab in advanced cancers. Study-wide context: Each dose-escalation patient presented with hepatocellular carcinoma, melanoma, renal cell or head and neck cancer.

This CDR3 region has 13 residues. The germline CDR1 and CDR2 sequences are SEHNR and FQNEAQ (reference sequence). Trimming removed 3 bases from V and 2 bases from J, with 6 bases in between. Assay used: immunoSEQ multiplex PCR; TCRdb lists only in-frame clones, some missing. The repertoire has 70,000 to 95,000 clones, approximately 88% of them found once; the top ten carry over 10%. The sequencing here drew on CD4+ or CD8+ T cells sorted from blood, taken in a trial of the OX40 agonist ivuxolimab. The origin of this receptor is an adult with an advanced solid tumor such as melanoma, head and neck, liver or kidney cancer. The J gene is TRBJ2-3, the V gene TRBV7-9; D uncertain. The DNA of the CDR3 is TGTGCCAGCAGCTTCCGGATCACAGATACGCAGTATTTT. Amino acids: CASSFRITDTQYF.